This passage covers 4 T cell receptor beta chains from one sample sequenced in a study of cytomegalovirus exposure and HLA in healthy donors. The PCR used 60 Vbeta and 13 Jbeta primers. Sequencing was performed with immunoSEQ multiplex PCR; in TCRdb, only in-frame clones are kept and a portion is missing. The sample includes over 150,000 clones, roughly three quarters of them seen just once. The sequenced sample consisted of PBMCs. The source of these receptors is a man younger than 45 in good health and CMV-seropositive.

The V call is TRBV5-4, the J call TRBJ2-6, with TRBD2 matching over 7 bases. Germline CDR1 SGHNT, CDR2 YYREEE (reference sequence). This CDR3 comprises 15 residues. J gave up 2 bases and V 4 bases, and 3 bases lay outside the gene matches. The CDR3 region has the DNA TGTGCCAGCAGCCCGGGAGGCGCTGGGGCCAACGTCCTGACTTTC. This encodes CASSPGGAGANVLTF.

In its sample, this clone was seen a few times. The chain is built from TRBV27 and TRBJ2-7; 7 bases are shared with TRBD2. V dropped 6 bases and J dropped 6; count of bases not matched to a gene: 14. Germline assignment: CDR1 MNHEY and CDR2 SMNVEV (reference sequence). CDR3 length: 15 amino acids. CDR3 sequence reads: CASRDGGGGRREQYF. DNA of the CDR3: TGTGCCAGCAGAGATGGGGGGGGAGGGAGACGCGAGCAGTACTTC.

This chain joins TRBV4-3 and TRBJ2-2; 12 nucleotides line up with TRBD2. The germline V gene encodes CDR1 LGHNA and CDR2 YSLEER. The length of the CDR3 is 18 residues. After removal of 2 bases from V and 5 bases from J, the junction contained 9 bases not matched to a gene. The DNA of the CDR3 is TGCGCCAGCAGCCAATTTCTAGCGGGGGGGCCGGGGACCGGGGAGCTGTTTTTT. This gives the protein CASSQFLAGGPGTGELFF.

This clone is a singleton in its sample. This sequence joins TRBV5-3 and TRBJ2-2; 9 nucleotides match TRBD1. Being an ORF, TRBV5-3 has a function that is uncertain. The V segment lost 3 bases and the J segment 3 bases; nucleotides outside the gene matches: 9. This CDR3 comprises 17 residues. The CDR3 sequence is CARSSVGQGNDTGELFF. CDR3 bases: TGTGCCAGAAGCTCAGTCGGACAGGGGAATGACACCGGGGAGCTGTTTTTT.